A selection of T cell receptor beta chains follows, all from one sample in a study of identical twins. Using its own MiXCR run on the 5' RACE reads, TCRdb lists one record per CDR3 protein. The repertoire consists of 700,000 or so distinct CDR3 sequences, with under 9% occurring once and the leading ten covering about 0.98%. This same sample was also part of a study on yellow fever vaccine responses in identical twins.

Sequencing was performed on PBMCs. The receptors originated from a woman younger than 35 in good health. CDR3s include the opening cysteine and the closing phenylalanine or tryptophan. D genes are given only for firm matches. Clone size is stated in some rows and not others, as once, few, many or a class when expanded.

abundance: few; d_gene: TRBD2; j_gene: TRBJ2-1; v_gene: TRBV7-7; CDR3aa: CASSLAVGGHEQFF; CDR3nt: TGTGCTAGCAGCTTAGCGGTGGGAGGGCATGAGCAGTTCTTC
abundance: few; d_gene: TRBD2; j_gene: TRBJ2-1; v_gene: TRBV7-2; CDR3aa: CASSPGLVNEQFF; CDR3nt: TGTGCCAGCAGCCCCGGACTAGTAAATGAGCAGTTCTTC
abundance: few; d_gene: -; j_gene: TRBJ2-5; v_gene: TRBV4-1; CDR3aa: CASSQGVQGPQETQYF; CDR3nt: TGCGCCAGCAGCCAAGGGGTCCAAGGACCCCAAGAGACCCAGTACTTC
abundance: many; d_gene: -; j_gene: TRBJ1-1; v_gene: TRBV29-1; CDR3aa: CSVVFRQKRSEAFF; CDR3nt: TGCAGCGTTGTCTTTAGACAGAAAAGGTCTGAAGCTTTCTTT
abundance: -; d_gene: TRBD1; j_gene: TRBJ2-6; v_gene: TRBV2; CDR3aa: CASSAAGGDGANVLTF; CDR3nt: TGTGCCAGCAGTGCGGCAGGGGGCGACGGGGCCAACGTCCTGACTTTC
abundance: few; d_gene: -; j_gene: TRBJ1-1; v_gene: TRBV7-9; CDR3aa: CASSDTGSTEAFF; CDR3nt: TGTGCCAGCAGCGATACAGGGAGTACTGAAGCTTTCTTT
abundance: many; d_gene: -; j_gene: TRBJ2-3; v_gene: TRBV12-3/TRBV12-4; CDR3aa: CASSSRDSTDTQYF; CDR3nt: TGTGCCAGCAGTTCACGGGACAGCACAGATACGCAGTATTTT
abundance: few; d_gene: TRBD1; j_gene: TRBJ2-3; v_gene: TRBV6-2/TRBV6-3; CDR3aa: CASSYGDRASDTQYF; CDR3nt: TGTGCCAGCAGTTACGGGGACAGGGCGTCAGATACGCAGTATTTT
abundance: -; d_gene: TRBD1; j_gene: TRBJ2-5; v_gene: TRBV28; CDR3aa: CASSLWDRAETQYF; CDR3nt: TGTGCCAGCAGTTTATGGGACAGGGCAGAGACCCAGTACTTC
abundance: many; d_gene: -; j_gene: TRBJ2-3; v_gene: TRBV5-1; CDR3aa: CASSLTGLQGDTQYF; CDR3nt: TGCGCCAGCAGCCTAACAGGTCTTCAAGGAGATACGCAGTATTTT
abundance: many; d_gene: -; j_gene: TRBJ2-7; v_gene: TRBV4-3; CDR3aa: CASSQAGGASYEQYF; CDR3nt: TGCGCCAGCAGCCAGGCTGGTGGAGCGAGTTACGAGCAGTACTTC
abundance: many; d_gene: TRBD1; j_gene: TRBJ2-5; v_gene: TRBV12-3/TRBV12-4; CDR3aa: CASSITGGGETQYF; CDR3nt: TGTGCCAGCAGTATTACAGGGGGCGGAGAGACCCAGTACTTC
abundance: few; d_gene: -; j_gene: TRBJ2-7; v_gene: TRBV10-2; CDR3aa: CASSDAVGGEQYF; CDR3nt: TGCGCCAGCAGTGATGCGGTAGGAGGAGAGCAGTACTTC
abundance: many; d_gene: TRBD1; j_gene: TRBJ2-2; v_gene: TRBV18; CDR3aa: CASSPGTGDTGELFF; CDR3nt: TGTGCCAGCAGCCCAGGGACAGGGGACACCGGGGAGCTGTTTTTT
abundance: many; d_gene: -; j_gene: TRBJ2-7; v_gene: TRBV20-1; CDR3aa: CSASVGEHYEQYF; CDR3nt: TGCAGTGCTAGCGTAGGGGAGCACTACGAGCAGTACTTC
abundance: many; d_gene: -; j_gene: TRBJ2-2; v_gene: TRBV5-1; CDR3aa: CASSTGHPTGELFF; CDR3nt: TGCGCCAGCAGCACAGGACACCCCACCGGGGAGCTGTTTTTT
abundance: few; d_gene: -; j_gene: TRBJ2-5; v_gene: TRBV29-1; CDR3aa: CSVEVAEPQYF; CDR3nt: TGCAGCGTTGAGGTAGCGGAGCCCCAGTACTTC
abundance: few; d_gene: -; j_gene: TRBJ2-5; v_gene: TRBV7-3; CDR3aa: CASSRWAGETQYF; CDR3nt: TGTGCCAGCAGCCGATGGGCCGGGGAGACCCAGTACTTC
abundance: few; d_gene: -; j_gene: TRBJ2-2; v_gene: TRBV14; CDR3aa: CASSQVRTANTGELFF; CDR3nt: TGTGCCAGCAGCCAAGTGCGGACGGCGAACACCGGGGAGCTGTTTTTT
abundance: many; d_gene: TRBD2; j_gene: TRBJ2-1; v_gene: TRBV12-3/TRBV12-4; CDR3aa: CASSSLAGNEQFF; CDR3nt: TGTGCCAGCAGTTCCTTAGCGGGGAATGAGCAGTTCTTC
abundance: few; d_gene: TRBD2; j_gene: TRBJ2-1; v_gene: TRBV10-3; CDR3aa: CAISETSGGYNEQFF; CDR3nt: TGTGCCATCAGTGAAACTAGCGGGGGCTACAATGAGCAGTTCTTC
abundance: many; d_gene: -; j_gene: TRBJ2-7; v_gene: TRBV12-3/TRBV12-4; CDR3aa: CASSPTGAGYEQYF; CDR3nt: TGTGCCAGCAGTCCCACGGGGGCCGGCTACGAGCAGTACTTC
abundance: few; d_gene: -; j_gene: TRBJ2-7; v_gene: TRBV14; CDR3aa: CASSVGRGFEQYF; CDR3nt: TGTGCCAGCAGCGTGGGCCGGGGGTTCGAGCAGTACTTC
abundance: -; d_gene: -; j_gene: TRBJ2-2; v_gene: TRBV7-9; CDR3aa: CASSFPGVTGELFF; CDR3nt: TGTGCCAGCAGCTTCCCAGGGGTCACCGGGGAGCTGTTTTTT
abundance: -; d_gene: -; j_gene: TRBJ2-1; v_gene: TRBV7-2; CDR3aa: CASVASSYNEQFF; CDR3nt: TGTGCCAGCGTCGCTAGCTCCTACAATGAGCAGTTCTTC
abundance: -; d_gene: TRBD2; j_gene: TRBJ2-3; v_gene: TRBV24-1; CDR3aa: CATSDLPDRVKRGGSDTQYF; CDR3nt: TGTGCCACCAGTGACCTCCCGGACAGGGTCAAGCGGGGGGGCTCAGATACGCAGTATTTT
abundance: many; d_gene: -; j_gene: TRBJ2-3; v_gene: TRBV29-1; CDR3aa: CSAAGTSTDTQYF; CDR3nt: TGCAGCGCGGCTGGGACTAGCACAGATACGCAGTATTTT
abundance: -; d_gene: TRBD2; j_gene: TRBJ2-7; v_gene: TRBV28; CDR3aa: CASSLGVGGLYEQYF; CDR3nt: TGTGCCAGCAGTTTAGGGGTGGGGGGGTTATACGAGCAGTACTTC
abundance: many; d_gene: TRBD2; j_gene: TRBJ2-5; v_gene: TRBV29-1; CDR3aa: CSGVSGLAGETQYF; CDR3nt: TGCAGCGGTGTCTCGGGACTAGCGGGAGAGACCCAGTACTTC
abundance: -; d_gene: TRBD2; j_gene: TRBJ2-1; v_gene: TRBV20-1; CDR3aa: CSVTSGGAREQFF; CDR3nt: TGCAGTGTGACTAGCGGGGGGGCTCGTGAGCAGTTCTTC
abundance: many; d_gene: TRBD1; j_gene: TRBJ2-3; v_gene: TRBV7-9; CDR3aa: CASSHSTGGAATDTQYF; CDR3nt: TGTGCCAGCAGCCATAGTACAGGGGGCGCAGCCACAGATACGCAGTATTTT
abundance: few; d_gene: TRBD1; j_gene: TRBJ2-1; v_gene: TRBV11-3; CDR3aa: CARRAGGPYNEQFF; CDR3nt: TGTGCCAGACGGGCAGGGGGCCCTTACAATGAGCAGTTCTTC
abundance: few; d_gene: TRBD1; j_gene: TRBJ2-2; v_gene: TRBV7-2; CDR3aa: CASSSGTGGIGELFF; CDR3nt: TGTGCCAGCAGCTCCGGGACAGGGGGTATCGGGGAGCTGTTTTTT
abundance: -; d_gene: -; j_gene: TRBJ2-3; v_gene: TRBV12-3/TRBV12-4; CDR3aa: CASSARVSTDTQYF; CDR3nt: TGTGCCAGCAGTGCCAGGGTTAGCACAGATACGCAGTATTTT
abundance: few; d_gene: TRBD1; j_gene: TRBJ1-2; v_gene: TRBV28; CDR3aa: CASSSRLSGQRHYGYTF; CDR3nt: TGTGCCAGCAGTTCGCGCCTTTCGGGACAGCGACACTATGGCTACACCTTC